This T cell receptor beta chain was captured by sequencing in a study of blood T cell repertoires in COVID-19. Study details: PBMCs, B-cell-depleted T cells, or T cells were the source of the cDNA or gDNA that made up the material.

Under the authors' procedure: Reference gene primer amplification gave nucleated cell count estimates. Here immunoSEQ multiplex PCR was the method, and the copy in TCRdb shows in-frame clones only, minus some. V and J calls and clone size are copied from that table; D and trimming were computed from the DNA. The sample consists of nearly 110,000 clones, roughly 90% of them appearing once. The germline CDR1 and CDR2 sequences are ENHRY and SYGVKD. The CDR3 consists of 14 residues. V lost 1 base and J lost 7, with 11 bases in between. This TCR derives from a man aged 40-50 years with active or convalescent COVID-19. Specimen: peripheral blood. The J gene is TRBJ1-5, the V gene TRBV10-3; no firm D call. The CDR3 nucleotides are TGTGCCATCAGTGAGTACCCCTCGGGGCAGCCCCAGCATTTT. Protein: CAISEYPSGQPQHF.